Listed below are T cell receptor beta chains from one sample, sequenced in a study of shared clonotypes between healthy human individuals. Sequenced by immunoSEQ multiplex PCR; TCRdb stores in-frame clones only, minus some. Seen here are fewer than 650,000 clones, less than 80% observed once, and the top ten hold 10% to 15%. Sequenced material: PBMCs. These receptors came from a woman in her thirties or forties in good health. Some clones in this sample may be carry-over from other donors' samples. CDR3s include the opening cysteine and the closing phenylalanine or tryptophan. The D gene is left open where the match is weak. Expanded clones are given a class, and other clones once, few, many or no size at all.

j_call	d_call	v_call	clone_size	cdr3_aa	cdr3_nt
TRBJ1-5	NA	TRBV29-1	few	CSASGPADNQPQHF	TGCAGCGCCTCGGGTCCCGCGGATAATCAGCCCCAGCATTTT
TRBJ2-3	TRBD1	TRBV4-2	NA	CASSHRTGGTDTQYF	TGTGCCAGCAGCCACCGGACAGGGGGCACAGATACGCAGTATTTT
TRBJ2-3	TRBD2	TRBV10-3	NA	CAISGSGGTDTQYF	TGTGCCATCAGTGGTAGCGGGGGCACAGATACGCAGTATTTT
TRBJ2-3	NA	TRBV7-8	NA	CASSSLVGYADTQYF	TGTGCCAGCAGCTCACTAGTAGGGTATGCAGATACGCAGTATTTT
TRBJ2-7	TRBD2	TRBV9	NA	CASRVILRGTSGWSSYEQYF	TGTGCCAGCAGAGTAATTCTTAGGGGAACTAGCGGTTGGAGCTCCTACGAGCAGTACTTC
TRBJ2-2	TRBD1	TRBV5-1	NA	CASSKTGENTGELFF	TGCGCCAGCAGCAAAACAGGGGAGAACACCGGGGAGCTGTTTTTT
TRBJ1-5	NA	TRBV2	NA	CASASRYSNQPQHF	TGTGCCAGCGCCAGTAGGTATAGCAATCAGCCCCAGCATTTT
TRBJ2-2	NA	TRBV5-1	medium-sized	CASSLMSRDTGELFF	TGCGCCAGCAGCTTGATGTCCAGGGACACCGGGGAGCTGTTTTTT
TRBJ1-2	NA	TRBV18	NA	CASSPLVGQGGGYTF	TGTGCCAGCTCACCGCTAGTCGGGCAGGGAGGCGGCTACACCTTC
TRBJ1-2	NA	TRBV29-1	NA	CSVPNLGTLNYGYTF	TGCAGCGTGCCTAATCTGGGGACTCTTAACTATGGCTACACCTTC
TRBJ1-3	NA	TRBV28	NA	CASSSGGRGNTIYF	TGTGCCAGCAGCTCCGGGGGCAGGGGAAACACCATATATTTT
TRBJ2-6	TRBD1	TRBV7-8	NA	CASSSGQGRIGANVLTF	TGTGCCAGCAGCTCGGGACAGGGGAGGATCGGGGCCAACGTCCTGACTTTC
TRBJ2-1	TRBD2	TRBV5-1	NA	CASSVGTSADNEQFF	TGCGCCAGCAGCGTTGGGACTAGCGCCGACAATGAGCAGTTCTTC
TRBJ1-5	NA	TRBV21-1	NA	CASSIPTGSRPQHF	TGTGCCAGCAGCATCCCGACAGGGTCTCGGCCCCAGCATTTT
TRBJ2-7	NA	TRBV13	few	CASSLDGRSYEQYF	TGTGCCAGCAGCTTAGACGGCAGGTCCTACGAGCAGTACTTC
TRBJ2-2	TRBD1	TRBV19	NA	CASSILRTGSGGELFF	TGTGCCAGTAGTATCCTCCGGACAGGGTCGGGCGGGGAGCTGTTTTTT
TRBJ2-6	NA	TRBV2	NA	CASTITGSGANVLTF	TGTGCCAGCACTATAACGGGATCTGGGGCCAACGTCCTGACTTTC